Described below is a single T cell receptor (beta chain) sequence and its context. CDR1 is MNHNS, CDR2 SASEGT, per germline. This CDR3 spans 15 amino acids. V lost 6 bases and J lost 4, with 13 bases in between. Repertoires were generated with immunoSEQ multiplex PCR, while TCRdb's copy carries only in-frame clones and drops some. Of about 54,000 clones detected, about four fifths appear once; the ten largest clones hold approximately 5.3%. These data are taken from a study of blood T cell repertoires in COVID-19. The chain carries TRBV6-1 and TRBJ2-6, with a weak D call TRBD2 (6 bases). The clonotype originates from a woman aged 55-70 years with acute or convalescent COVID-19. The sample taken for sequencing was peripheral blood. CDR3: CASSQEGSGANVLTF. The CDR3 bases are TGTGCCAGCAGCCAGGAGGGATCAGGGGCCAACGTCCTGACTTTC.